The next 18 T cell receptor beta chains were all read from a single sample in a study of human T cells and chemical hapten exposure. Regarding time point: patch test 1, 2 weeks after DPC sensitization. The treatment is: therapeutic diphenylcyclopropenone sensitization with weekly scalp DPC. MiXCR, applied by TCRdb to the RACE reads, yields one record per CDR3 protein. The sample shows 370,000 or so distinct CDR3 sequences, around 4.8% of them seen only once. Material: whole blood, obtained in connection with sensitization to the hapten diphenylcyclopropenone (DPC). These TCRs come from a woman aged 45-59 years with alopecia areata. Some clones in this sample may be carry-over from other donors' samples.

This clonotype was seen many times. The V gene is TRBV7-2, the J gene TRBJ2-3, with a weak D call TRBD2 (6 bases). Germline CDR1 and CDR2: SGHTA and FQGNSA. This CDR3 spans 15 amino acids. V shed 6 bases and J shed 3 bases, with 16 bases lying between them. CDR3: CASSSPRGGTDTQYF. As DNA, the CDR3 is TGTGCCAGCAGTTCACCCCGTGGGGGGACAGATACGCAGTATTTT. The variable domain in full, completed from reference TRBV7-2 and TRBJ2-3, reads GAGVSQSPSNKVTEKGKDVELRCDPISGHTALYWYRQSLGQGLEFLIYFQGNSAPDKSGLPSDRFSAERTGGSVSTLTIQRTQQEDSAVYLCASSSPRGGTDTQYFGPGTRLTVL.

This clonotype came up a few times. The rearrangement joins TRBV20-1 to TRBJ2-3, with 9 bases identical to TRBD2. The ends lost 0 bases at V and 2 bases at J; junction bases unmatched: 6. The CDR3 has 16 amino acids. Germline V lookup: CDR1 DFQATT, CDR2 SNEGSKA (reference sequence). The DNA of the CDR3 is TGCAGTGCTAGAGATCGGGCTAGCGGGGCCACAGATACGCAGTATTTT. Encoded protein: CSARDRASGATDTQYF.

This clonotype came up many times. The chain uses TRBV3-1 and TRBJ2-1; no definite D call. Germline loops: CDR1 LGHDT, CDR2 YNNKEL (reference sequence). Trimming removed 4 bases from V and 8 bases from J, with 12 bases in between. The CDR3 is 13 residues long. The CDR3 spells CASSRPLGDEQFF. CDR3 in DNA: TGTGCCAGCAGCCGCCCCCTGGGCGATGAGCAGTTCTTC.

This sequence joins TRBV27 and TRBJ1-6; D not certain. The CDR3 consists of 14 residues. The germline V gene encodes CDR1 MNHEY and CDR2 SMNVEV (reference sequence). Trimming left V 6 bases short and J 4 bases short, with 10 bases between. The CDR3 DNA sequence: TGTGCCAGCAGCTCCCCGGAGTATAATTCACCCCTCCACTTT. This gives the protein CASSSPEYNSPLHF.

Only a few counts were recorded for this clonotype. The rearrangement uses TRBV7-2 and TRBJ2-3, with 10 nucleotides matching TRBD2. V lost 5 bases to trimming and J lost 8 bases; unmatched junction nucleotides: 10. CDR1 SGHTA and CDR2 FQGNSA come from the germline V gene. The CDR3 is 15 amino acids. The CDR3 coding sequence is TGTGCCAGCAGCGGACGGGCTAGCGGGAGAATTACGCAGTATTTT. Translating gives CASSGRASGRITQYF. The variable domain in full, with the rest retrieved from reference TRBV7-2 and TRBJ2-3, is GAGVSQSPSNKVTEKGKDVELRCDPISGHTALYWYRQSLGQGLEFLIYFQGNSAPDKSGLPSDRFSAERTGGSVSTLTIQRTQQEDSAVYLCASSGRASGRITQYFGPGTRLTVL.

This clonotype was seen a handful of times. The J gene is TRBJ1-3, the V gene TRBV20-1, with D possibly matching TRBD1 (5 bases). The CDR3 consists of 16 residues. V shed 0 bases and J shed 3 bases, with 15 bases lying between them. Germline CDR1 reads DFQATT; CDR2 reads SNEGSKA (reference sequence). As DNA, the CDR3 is TGCAGTGCTAGAGATGCGAATCAGGGTTATGGAAACACCATATATTTT. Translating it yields CSARDANQGYGNTIYF.

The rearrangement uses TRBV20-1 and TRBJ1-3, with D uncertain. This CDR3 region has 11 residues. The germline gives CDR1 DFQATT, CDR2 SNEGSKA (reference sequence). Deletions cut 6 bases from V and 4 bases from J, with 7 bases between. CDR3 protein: CSAPSGNTIYF. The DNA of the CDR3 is TGCAGTGCCCCGTCCGGAAACACCATATATTTT.

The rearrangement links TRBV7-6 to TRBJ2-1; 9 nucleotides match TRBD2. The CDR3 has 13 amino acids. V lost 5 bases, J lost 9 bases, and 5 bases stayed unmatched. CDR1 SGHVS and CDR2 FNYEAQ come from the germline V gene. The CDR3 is CASSPSGVTEQFF. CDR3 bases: TGTGCCAGCAGCCCTAGCGGGGTCACTGAGCAGTTCTTC. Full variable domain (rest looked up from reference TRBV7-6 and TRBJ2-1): GAGVSQSPRYKVTKRGQDVALRCDPISGHVSLYWYRQALGQGPEFLTYFNYEAQQDKSGLPNDRFSAERPEGSISTLTIQRTEQRDSAMYRCASSPSGVTEQFFGPGTRLTVL.

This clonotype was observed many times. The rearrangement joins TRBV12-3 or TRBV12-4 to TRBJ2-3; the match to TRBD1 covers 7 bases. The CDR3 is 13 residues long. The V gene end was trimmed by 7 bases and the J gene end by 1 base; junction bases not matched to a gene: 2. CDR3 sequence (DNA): TGTGCCAGCATCCAGGGGGGCACAGATACGCAGTATTTT. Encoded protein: CASIQGGTDTQYF.

This CDR3 is CASSLEAGAIYF. Written as DNA, the CDR3 is TGTGCCAGCAGCTTGGAAGCCGGCGCCATATATTTT. The gene calls are TRBV5-6 and TRBJ1-3, with no clear D. The CDR3 runs 12 residues. Trimming cost V 0 bases and J 11 bases, with 9 bases left between them. In germline, CDR1 is SGHDT, CDR2 YYEEEE. Using reference TRBV5-6 and TRBJ1-3 for the parts outside the CDR3, the full variable domain is DAGVTQSPTHLIKTRGQQVTLRCSPKSGHDTVSWYQQALGQGPQFIFQYYEEEERQRGNFPDRFSGHQFPNYSSELNVNALLLGDSALYLCASSLEAGAIYFGEGSWLTVV.

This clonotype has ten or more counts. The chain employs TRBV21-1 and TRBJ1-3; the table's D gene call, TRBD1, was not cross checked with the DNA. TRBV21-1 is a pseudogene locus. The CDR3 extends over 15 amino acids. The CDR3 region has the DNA TGTGCCAGCAGCAGCCCTGATTATTCTGGAAACACCATATATTTT. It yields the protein CASSSPDYSGNTIYF.

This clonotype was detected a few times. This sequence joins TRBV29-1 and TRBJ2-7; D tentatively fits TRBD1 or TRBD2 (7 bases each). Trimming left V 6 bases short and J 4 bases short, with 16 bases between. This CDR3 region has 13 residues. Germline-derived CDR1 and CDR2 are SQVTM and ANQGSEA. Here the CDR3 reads CSVLGEGAYEQYF. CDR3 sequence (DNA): TGCAGCGTGTTAGGGGAGGGGGCATACGAGCAGTACTTC.

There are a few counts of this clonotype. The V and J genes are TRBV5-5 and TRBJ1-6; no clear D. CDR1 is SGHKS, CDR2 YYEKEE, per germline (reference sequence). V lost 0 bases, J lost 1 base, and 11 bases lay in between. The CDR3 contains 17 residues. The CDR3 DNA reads TGTGCCAGCAGCTTGGAGTCCCTTGGGTCCTATAATTCACCCCTCCACTTT. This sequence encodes CASSLESLGSYNSPLHF. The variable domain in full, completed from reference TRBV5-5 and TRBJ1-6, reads DAGVTQSPTHLIKTRGQQVTLRCSPISGHKSVSWYQQVLGQGPQFIFQYYEKEERGRGNFPDRFSARQFPNYSSELNVNALLLGDSALYLCASSLESLGSYNSPLHFGNGTRLTVT.

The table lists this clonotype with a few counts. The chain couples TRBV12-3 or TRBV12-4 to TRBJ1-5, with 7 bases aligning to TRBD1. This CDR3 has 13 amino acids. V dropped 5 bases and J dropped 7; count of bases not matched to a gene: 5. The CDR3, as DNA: TGTGCCAGCAGTATCGACAGGGCCCAGCCCCAGCATTTT. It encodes CASSIDRAQPQHF.

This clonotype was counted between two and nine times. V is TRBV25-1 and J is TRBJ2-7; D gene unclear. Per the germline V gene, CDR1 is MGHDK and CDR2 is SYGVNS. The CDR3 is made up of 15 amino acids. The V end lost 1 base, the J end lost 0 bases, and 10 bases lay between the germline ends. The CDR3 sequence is CASSESGLYSYEQYF. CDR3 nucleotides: TGTGCCAGCAGTGAATCCGGGCTATACTCCTACGAGCAGTACTTC.

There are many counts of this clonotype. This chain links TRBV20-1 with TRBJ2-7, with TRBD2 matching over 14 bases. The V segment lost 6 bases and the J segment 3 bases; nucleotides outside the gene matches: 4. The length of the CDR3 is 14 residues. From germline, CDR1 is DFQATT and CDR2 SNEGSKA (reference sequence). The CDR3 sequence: CSALGLAGDYEQYF. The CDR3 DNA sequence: TGCAGTGCACTGGGACTAGCGGGGGACTACGAGCAGTACTTC.

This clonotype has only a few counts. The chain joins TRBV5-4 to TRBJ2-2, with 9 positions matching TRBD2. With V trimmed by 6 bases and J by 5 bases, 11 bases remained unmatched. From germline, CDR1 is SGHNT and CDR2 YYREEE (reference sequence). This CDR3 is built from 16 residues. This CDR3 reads CASKLGGGAETGELFF. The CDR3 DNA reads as TGTGCCAGCAAGTTAGGCGGGGGGGCGGAGACCGGGGAGCTGTTTTTT. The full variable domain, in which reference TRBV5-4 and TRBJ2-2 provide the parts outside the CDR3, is ETGVTQSPTHLIKTRGQQVTLRCSSQSGHNTVSWYQQALGQGPQFIFQYYREEENGRGNFPPRFSGLQFPNYSSELNVNALELDDSALYLCASKLGGGAETGELFFGEGSRLTVL.

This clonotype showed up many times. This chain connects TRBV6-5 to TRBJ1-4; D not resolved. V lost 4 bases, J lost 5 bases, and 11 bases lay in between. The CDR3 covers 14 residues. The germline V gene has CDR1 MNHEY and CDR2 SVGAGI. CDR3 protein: CASSFRGGNEKLFF. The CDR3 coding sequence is TGTGCCAGCAGTTTTCGTGGAGGGAATGAAAAACTGTTTTTT.